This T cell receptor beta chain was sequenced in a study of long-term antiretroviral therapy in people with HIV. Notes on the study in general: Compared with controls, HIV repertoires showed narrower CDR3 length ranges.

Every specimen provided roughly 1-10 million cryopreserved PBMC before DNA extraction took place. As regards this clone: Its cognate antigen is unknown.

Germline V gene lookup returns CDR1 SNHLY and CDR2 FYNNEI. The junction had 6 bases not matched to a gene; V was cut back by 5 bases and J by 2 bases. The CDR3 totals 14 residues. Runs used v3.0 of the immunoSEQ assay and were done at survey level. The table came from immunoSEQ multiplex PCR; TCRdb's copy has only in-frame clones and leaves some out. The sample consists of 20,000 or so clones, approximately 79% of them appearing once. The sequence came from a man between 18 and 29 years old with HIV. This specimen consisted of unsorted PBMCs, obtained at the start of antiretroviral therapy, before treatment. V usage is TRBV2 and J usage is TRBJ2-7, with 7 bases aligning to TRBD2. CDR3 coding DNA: TGTGCCAGCAGTTTCATAGCGGGCGCCTACGAGCAGTACTTC. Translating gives CASSFIAGAYEQYF.